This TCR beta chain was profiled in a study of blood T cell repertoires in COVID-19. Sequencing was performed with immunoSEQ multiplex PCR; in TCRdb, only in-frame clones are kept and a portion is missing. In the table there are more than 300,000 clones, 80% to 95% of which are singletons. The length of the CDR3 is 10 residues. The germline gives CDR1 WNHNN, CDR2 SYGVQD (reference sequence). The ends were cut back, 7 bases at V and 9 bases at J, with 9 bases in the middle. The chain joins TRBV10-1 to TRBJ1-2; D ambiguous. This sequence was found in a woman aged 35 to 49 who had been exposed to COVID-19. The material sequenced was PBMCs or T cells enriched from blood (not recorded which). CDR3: CASKFHRYTF. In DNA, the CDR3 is TGCGCCAGCAAATTCCATCGCTACACCTTC.